A selection of T cell receptor beta chains follows, all from one sample in a study of early T cells in non-severe SARS-CoV-2 infection. Via MiXCR, TCRdb re-called the 5' RACE reads, giving one row per CDR3 protein. The sample shows around 49,000 distinct CDR3 sequences, about 4.1% of them seen only once. Sequencing was performed on whole blood. The receptors originated from an adult who was a healthcare worker with PCR-confirmed SARS-CoV-2 infection or an uninfected control (not recorded which). CDR3s include the opening cysteine and the closing phenylalanine or tryptophan. D genes are given only for firm matches. Clone size, where shown, is once, few, many, or a class for clones that have expanded.

v_gene	abundance	d_gene	j_gene	CDR3nt	CDR3aa
TRBV19	many	.	TRBJ2-3	TGTGCCAGTAGCGGACAGTATCTGGGGACAGATACGCAGTATTTT	CASSGQYLGTDTQYF
TRBV14	many	TRBD1	TRBJ2-1	TGTGCCAGCAGCCATCGGACAGGGGGCAGGTATGAGCAGTTCTTC	CASSHRTGGRYEQFF
TRBV7-9	many	TRBD1	TRBJ1-1	TGTGCCAGCAGCTTCACAGGGGCTGAAGCTTTCTTT	CASSFTGAEAFF
TRBV30	many	TRBD1	TRBJ1-3	TGTGCCTGGAGTACGGGGACAGGAGGCCTTGGAAACACCATATATTTT	CAWSTGTGGLGNTIYF
TRBV3-1	many	.	TRBJ1-1	TGTGCCAGCAGCCAAGCTACAGTTGCGAGCACTGAAGCTTTCTTT	CASSQATVASTEAFF
TRBV5-4	many	.	TRBJ2-2	TGTGCCAGCACCCGGGACACCACCGGGGAGCTGTTTTTT	CASTRDTTGELFF
TRBV7-9	many	.	TRBJ2-7	TGTGCCAGCAGCTTAGACGTTCCCTCAGGCGAGCAGTACTTC	CASSLDVPSGEQYF
TRBV5-1	few	.	TRBJ2-7	TGCGCCAGCAGCGGGTTACAGGGTAGCTCCTACGAGCAGTACTTC	CASSGLQGSSYEQYF
TRBV19	few	TRBD1	TRBJ2-2	TGTGCCAGTAGTCAGACAGGGGGCAGCGGGGAGCTGTTTTTT	CASSQTGGSGELFF
TRBV19	many	TRBD1	TRBJ1-5	TGTGCCAGTAGTACAACTCAGGGGGCAGATCAGCCCCAGCATTTT	CASSTTQGADQPQHF
TRBV5-8	many	TRBD2	TRBJ2-3	TGTGCCAGCAGCTCCACATACGCGCCCATTTTAGCGGGGGGGTCAGATACGCAGTATTTT	CASSSTYAPILAGGSDTQYF
TRBV10-3	few	.	TRBJ1-1	TGTGCCATCAGTGAGTCAGGGGTCAGAGAAGCTTTCTTT	CAISESGVREAFF
TRBV20-1	many	.	TRBJ1-5	TGCAGTGCTAGTCCCACAAACCTCAATCAGCCCCAGCATTTT	CSASPTNLNQPQHF
TRBV7-2	many	.	TRBJ1-4	TGTGCCAGCAGCTTAGGGAGAAATGAAAAACTGTTTTTT	CASSLGRNEKLFF
TRBV7-9	many	.	TRBJ1-4	TGTGCCAGCAGCTTAGAAGGGGTTGGCAAACTGTTTTTT	CASSLEGVGKLFF
TRBV2	few	.	TRBJ2-1	TGTGCCAGCAGTGAACTTCTAAGCTCCTACAATGAGCAGTTCTTC	CASSELLSSYNEQFF
TRBV19	many	.	TRBJ1-5	TGTGCCAGTACCCCGGCGGGGGGGCGAGGTCGCAATCAGCCCCAGCATTTT	CASTPAGGRGRNQPQHF
TRBV29-1	many	TRBD1	TRBJ1-2	TGCAGCGTTGGGACAGGGGGCGCGTATGGCTACACCTTC	CSVGTGGAYGYTF
TRBV5-4	few	TRBD1	TRBJ2-1	TGTGCCAGCAGCCACGGGACAGAGAAAAGGGATGAGCAGTTCTTC	CASSHGTEKRDEQFF
TRBV25-1	few	.	TRBJ2-5	TGTGCCAGCAGTTGGGTTTTCGGCGAGACCCAGTACTTC	CASSWVFGETQYF
TRBV7-8	many	.	TRBJ2-3	TGTGCCAGCAGCCTGGGACCGGCTAGCACAGATACGCAGTATTTT	CASSLGPASTDTQYF
TRBV20-1	many	.	TRBJ1-2	TGCAGTGCTGGGTCAGGGAGTTCCTACACCTTC	CSAGSGSSYTF
TRBV6-6	many	.	TRBJ2-3	TGTGCCAGCAGTCCCGGACCGCAGGCAGATACGCAGTATTTT	CASSPGPQADTQYF
TRBV7-6	few	TRBD1	TRBJ2-2	TGTGCCAGCAGCTTAGCCTACAGGGGGCAGGCCGGGGAGCTGTTTTTT	CASSLAYRGQAGELFF
TRBV30	few	.	TRBJ1-4	TGTGCCTGGAGTGTAATGAGGGGGACTAATGAAAAACTGTTTTTT	CAWSVMRGTNEKLFF
TRBV20-1	many	.	TRBJ2-5	TGCAGTGCTAGAGATCCCCGCGGGGGCGAAGGGGAGACCCAGTACTTC	CSARDPRGGEGETQYF
TRBV4-2	many	TRBD1	TRBJ2-3	TGTGCCAGCAGCCAAGATGCGTCCGGGACAGGTGAGAGGGATACGCAGTATTTT	CASSQDASGTGERDTQYF
TRBV3-1	many	.	TRBJ1-2	TGTGCCAGCAGCCAAGAAGAAGGGTATGGCTACACCTTC	CASSQEEGYGYTF
TRBV5-5	many	.	TRBJ1-5	TGTGCCAGCAGCTTCCACAGCAATCAGCCCCAGCATTTT	CASSFHSNQPQHF
TRBV6-2/TRBV6-3	many	TRBD2	TRBJ2-3	TGTGCCAGCAGTTATCCCACCGGGACTAGCGGCAACGCAGATACGCAGTATTTT	CASSYPTGTSGNADTQYF
TRBV2	many	.	TRBJ1-4	TGTGCCAGCAGTAGAAGTGCAACTAATGAAAAACTGTTTTTT	CASSRSATNEKLFF
TRBV7-2	many	.	TRBJ1-1	TGTGCCAGCAGTAGTTACCGGGACACTGAAGCTTTCTTT	CASSSYRDTEAFF
TRBV3-1	many	.	TRBJ2-3	TGTGCCAGCAGCCCCAGACTATCGGGACTGCTTCAGGCTACGCAGTATTTT	CASSPRLSGLLQATQYF
TRBV7-2	.	.	TRBJ2-3	TGTGCCAGCAGCTCCCGACACTCAGATACGCAGTATTTT	CASSSRHSDTQYF
TRBV7-9	many	.	TRBJ2-2	TGTGCCAGCAGCTTATTACGACAGTCGAACACCGGGGAGCTGTTTTTT	CASSLLRQSNTGELFF
TRBV6-5	many	.	TRBJ2-3	TGTGCCAGCAGTTACTCGAGTAGGGGAGGCGCAGATACGCAGTATTTT	CASSYSSRGGADTQYF
TRBV6-5	many	TRBD1	TRBJ1-2	TGTGCCAGCAGTTCAAGACAGGGGAGGGACTATGGCTACACCTTC	CASSSRQGRDYGYTF
TRBV5-4	many	TRBD2	TRBJ2-3	TGTGCCAGCAGCCCTAGCGGGAGTTTTTATACGCAGTATTTT	CASSPSGSFYTQYF
TRBV28	.	.	TRBJ2-3	TGTGCCAGCAGTCGAGACAGCCCCGAGACAGATACGCAGTATTTT	CASSRDSPETDTQYF
TRBV20-1	many	.	TRBJ2-3	TGCAGTGCTAGTGGCAGATCTGGGTACGATACGCAGTATTTT	CSASGRSGYDTQYF
TRBV10-3	many	TRBD1	TRBJ1-1	TGTGCCATCAGAGGAGGACAGGGTGTCACTGAAGCTTTCTTT	CAIRGGQGVTEAFF
TRBV14	many	TRBD2	TRBJ2-2	TGTGCCAGCAGCCAGGCCCAGCGGGATCACACCGGGGAGCTGTTTTTT	CASSQAQRDHTGELFF
TRBV6-2/TRBV6-3	many	TRBD2	TRBJ2-1	TGTGCCAGCAGGCCAGCGGGAGGCTATGAGCAGTTCTTC	CASRPAGGYEQFF
TRBV2	many	.	TRBJ2-7	TGTGCCAGCAGCGTCTCCTACGAGCAGTACTTC	CASSVSYEQYF
TRBV6-6	many	.	TRBJ2-7	TGTGCCAGCAGCTTTCTTGGGGGGTACGAGCAGTACTTC	CASSFLGGYEQYF
TRBV5-1	medium-sized	TRBD2	TRBJ2-7	TGCGCCAGCAGCTTACGGCGGGAGAACGAGCAGTACTTC	CASSLRRENEQYF
TRBV10-3	many	.	TRBJ2-7	TGTGCCATCGGCCGGGAAAGGCCTGGGACACAAAGCTCCTACGAGCAGTACTTC	CAIGRERPGTQSSYEQYF
TRBV7-3	many	.	TRBJ2-3	TGTGCCAGCAGCTTAACTCCTCAGGAGGTGACAGATACGCAGTATTTT	CASSLTPQEVTDTQYF
TRBV5-1	many	.	TRBJ2-3	TGCGCCAGCAGCATGGAAGACACAGATACGCAGTATTTT	CASSMEDTDTQYF
TRBV27	.	TRBD2	TRBJ2-1	TGTGCCAGCCGGGACCTAGCGGCCTCCTACAATGAGCAGTTCTTC	CASRDLAASYNEQFF
TRBV20-1	many	TRBD2	TRBJ2-3	TGCAGTGCCACGGGAGGTGTGGAAGATACGCAGTATTTT	CSATGGVEDTQYF
TRBV5-1	.	TRBD1	TRBJ2-6	TGCGCCAGCAGCTCGACAGGGGCCGGGGCCAACGTCCTGACTTTC	CASSSTGAGANVLTF
TRBV12-3/TRBV12-4	many	.	TRBJ1-6	TGTGCCAGCACCTCGGGCGCCAATTCACCCCTCCACTTT	CASTSGANSPLHF
TRBV7-8	.	.	TRBJ2-2	TGTGCCAGCACCCCCTTTGGGGGGCACGCGGACACCGGGGAGCTGTTTTTT	CASTPFGGHADTGELFF
TRBV3-1	few	.	TRBJ1-1	TGTGCCAGCAGCCAAGGTCCGAACACTGAAGCTTTCTTT	CASSQGPNTEAFF
TRBV3-1	many	.	TRBJ1-6	TGTGCCAGCAGCCCACAGAGCCAGGGAAAATCACCCCTCCACTTT	CASSPQSQGKSPLHF